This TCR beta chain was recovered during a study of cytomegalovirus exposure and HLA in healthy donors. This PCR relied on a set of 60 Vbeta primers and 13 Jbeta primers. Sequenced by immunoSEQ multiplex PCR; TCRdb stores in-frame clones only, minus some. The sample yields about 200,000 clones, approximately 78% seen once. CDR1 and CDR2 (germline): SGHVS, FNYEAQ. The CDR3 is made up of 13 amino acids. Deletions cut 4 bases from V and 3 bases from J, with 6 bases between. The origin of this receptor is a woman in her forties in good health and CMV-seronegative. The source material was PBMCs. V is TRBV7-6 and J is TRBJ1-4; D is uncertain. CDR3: CASSSLPNEKLFF. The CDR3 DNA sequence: TGTGCCAGCAGCTCCCTACCTAATGAAAAACTGTTTTTT.